A few counts support the clone carrying this TCR beta chain. This CDR3 is built from 17 residues. Germline V lookup: CDR1 KGHSH, CDR2 LQKENI. The J segment lost 3 bases and the V segment lost 3 bases, leaving 8 bases of the junction unmatched. This record comes from a study of T cell responses to AZD1222 COVID-19 vaccine. The data were produced by immunoSEQ multiplex PCR, yet TCRdb's version contains in-frame clones alone and is incomplete. Altogether approximately 110,000 clones are present, about 80% being singletons, with the ten largest covering approximately 5%. Sequencing was performed on peripheral blood, taken on day 0 of AZD1222 vaccination. The sequence was collected from an adult in good health. The chain uses TRBV18 and TRBJ2-2; 9 positions match TRBD1. CDR3 nucleotide sequence: TGTGCCAGCTCACCGATACAGGGGGCATCAGACACCGGGGAGCTGTTTTTT. Translating gives CASSPIQGASDTGELFF.